The clone carrying this T cell receptor (beta chain) was seen a few times. The antigen remains undetermined. For the second PCR, which ran for about 7 to 12 cycles, a sample-barcoded 5' primer and a J-beta primer mix were used. TCRdb reprocessed the 5' RACE reads with MiXCR, giving one entry per CDR3 protein. The table lists some 890,000 distinct CDR3 sequences, about 29% of them singletons. PBMCs were isolated at a quantity of at least 6 million per sample. The germline V gene has CDR1 SGHVS and CDR2 FQNEAQ. This CDR3 is 14 amino acids long. This specimen comes from a study of blood T cells in healthy people across ages. The study, taken as a whole, reports: Across the age range, TCR beta diversity per million T cells fell in a roughly linear way. Calculation of diversity from one million T cells yielded estimates considered to be underestimates. Higher naive T cell percentage went strongly together with higher TCR beta diversity.

The sample was also reused in another study, on T cells of mothers and their children.

The chain links TRBV7-8 to TRBJ2-5, with TRBD1 as a possible D gene (6 bases). The J call may be faulty, since TRBJ2-7 better matches the DNA end. This clonotype was obtained from a woman aged 40 to 50 in good health. Sequenced material: blood. DNA for the CDR3: TGTGCCAGCAGCCGGGACACCCTAACCCACGAGCAGTACTTC. Amino acid sequence: CASSRDTLTHEQYF.